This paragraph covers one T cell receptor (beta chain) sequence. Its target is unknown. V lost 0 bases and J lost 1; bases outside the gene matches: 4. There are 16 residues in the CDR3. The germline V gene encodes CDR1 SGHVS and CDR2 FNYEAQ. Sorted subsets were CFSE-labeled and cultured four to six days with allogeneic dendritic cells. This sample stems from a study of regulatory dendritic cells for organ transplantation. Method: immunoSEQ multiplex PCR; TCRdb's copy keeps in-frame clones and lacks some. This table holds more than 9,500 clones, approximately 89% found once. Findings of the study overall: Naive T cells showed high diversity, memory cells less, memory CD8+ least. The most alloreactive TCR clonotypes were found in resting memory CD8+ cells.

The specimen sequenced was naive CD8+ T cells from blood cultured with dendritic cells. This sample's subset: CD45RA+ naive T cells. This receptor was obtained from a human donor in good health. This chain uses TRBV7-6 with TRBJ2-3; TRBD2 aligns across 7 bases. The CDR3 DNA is TGTGCCAGCAGCTTAGCACGGGCGGGGGGCACAGATACGCAGTATTTT. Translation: CASSLARAGGTDTQYF.